The 13 T cell receptor beta chains below were found in one sample sequenced in a study of T cell responses to AZD1222 COVID-19 vaccine. Produced via immunoSEQ multiplex PCR; TCRdb's table is partial and in-frame only. This sample has about 97,000 clones, with about 86% found just once. The sequencing here drew on peripheral blood, taken on day 0 of AZD1222 vaccination. The receptors derive from an adult in good health.

The chain has TRBV7-9 and TRBJ2-1; D is possibly TRBD2 (6 bases). The CDR3 is 17 amino acids. The germline V and J ends were trimmed by 5 bases and 8 bases, with 25 bases remaining between them. CDR1 SEHNR and CDR2 FQNEAQ come from the germline V gene (reference sequence). The CDR3 sequence: CASSGPPRELWFDEQFF. The CDR3 coding sequence is TGTGCCAGCAGCGGCCCCCCGCGGGAACTATGGTTCGATGAGCAGTTCTTC.

V usage is TRBV7-2 and J usage is TRBJ1-3, with D perhaps TRBD1 (6 bases). V lost 5 bases, J lost 0 bases, and 14 bases lay in between. The CDR3 totals 16 residues. Germline V gene sequence: CDR1 SGHTA, CDR2 FQGNSA. The CDR3 loop reads CASSGYRASSGNTIYF. The CDR3 DNA reads TGTGCCAGCAGCGGATACAGGGCAAGCTCTGGAAACACCATATATTTT.

The DNA of the CDR3 is TGTGCCAGCAGCCATAAACTAATTTACGAGCAGTACTTC. Protein: CASSHKLIYEQYF. V is TRBV5-6 and J is TRBJ2-7; D remains ambiguous. Germline values: CDR1 SGHDT, CDR2 YYEEEE. The CDR3 has 13 amino acids. Trimming stripped 4 bases from V and 4 bases from J, with 12 bases between. The complete variable domain, with remaining parts taken from reference TRBV5-6 and TRBJ2-7, reads DAGVTQSPTHLIKTRGQQVTLRCSPKSGHDTVSWYQQALGQGPQFIFQYYEEEERQRGNFPDRFSGHQFPNYSSELNVNALLLGDSALYLCASSHKLIYEQYFGPGTRLTVT.

The V call is TRBV7-3, the J call TRBJ2-3; D is tentatively TRBD1 or TRBD2 (6 bases each). The germline V gene encodes CDR1 SGHTA and CDR2 FQGTGA. Trimming removed 5 bases at V and 3 bases at J, with 12 bases between. The CDR3 totals 14 residues. As DNA, the CDR3 is TGTGCCAGCAGCACGGGGGCTAGTACAGATACGCAGTATTTT. Translating gives CASSTGASTDTQYF.

The chain uses TRBV4-1 and TRBJ1-1; D is unclear. The CDR3 runs 13 residues. Germline CDR1 MGHRA, CDR2 YSYEKL. V gave up 1 base and J gave up 7 bases, with 10 bases separating them. CDR3 loop: CASSQVVQLEAFF. DNA for the CDR3: TGCGCCAGCAGCCAAGTTGTACAGCTTGAAGCTTTCTTT.

The chain carries TRBV5-1 and TRBJ1-1, with D possibly TRBD1 on 5 matching bases. Germline-derived CDR1 and CDR2 are SGHRS and YFSETQ. The CDR3 contains 15 residues. Trimming cost V 4 bases and J 1 base, with 14 bases left between them. In nucleotides, the CDR3 is TGCGCCAGCAGCCGGGAGGCCCAGGGGAACACTGAAGCTTTCTTT. Amino acid sequence: CASSREAQGNTEAFF.

The CDR3 loop reads CASSVEGQGTKNIQYF. The CDR3 DNA reads as TGTGCCAGCAGCGTAGAAGGACAGGGGACCAAAAACATTCAGTACTTC. The rearrangement uses TRBV9 and TRBJ2-4; 9 nucleotides line up with TRBD1. The V gene end was trimmed by 0 bases and the J gene end by 2 bases; junction bases not matched to a gene: 3. This CDR3 spans 16 amino acids. Germline V gene lookup returns CDR1 SGDLS and CDR2 YYNGEE.

This clone was detected only a few times. This chain links TRBV28 with TRBJ1-5, with D perhaps TRBD1 (5 bases). The CDR3 is made up of 18 amino acids. V was pared by 1 base and J by 3 bases, with 19 bases between. Germline CDR1 MDHEN, CDR2 SYDVKM. The CDR3 bases are TGTGCCAGCAGTTTATCCCGGGGACTAGGGAGTCTCAATCAGCCCCAGCATTTT. Its protein product is CASSLSRGLGSLNQPQHF.

The CDR3 DNA sequence: TGTGCCAGCAGAGTTGAAGCCGGGGGAGCCTACTTC. Residues: CASRVEAGGAYF. The V gene is TRBV2, the J gene TRBJ2-7; a possible D gene is TRBD2 (6 bases). V lost 6 bases to trimming and J lost 13 bases, with 19 bases between them. CDR3 size: 12 residues. CDR1 SNHLY and CDR2 FYNNEI come from the germline V gene.

This chain connects TRBV18 to TRBJ2-7, with TRBD1 matching over 8 bases. The germline V gene has CDR1 KGHSH and CDR2 LQKENI. The junction had 4 bases not matched to a gene; V was cut back by 3 bases and J by 0 bases. The CDR3 has 15 residues. The CDR3 DNA follows: TGTGCCAGCTCACCCTCACAGGGGGGCTCCTACGAGCAGTACTTC. It translates to CASSPSQGGSYEQYF.

The rearrangement joins TRBV9 to TRBJ1-3, with D perhaps TRBD1 (6 bases). CDR1 and CDR2 (germline): SGDLS, YYNGEE. The V end lost 4 bases, the J end lost 0 bases, and 11 bases lay between the germline ends. The CDR3 sequence is 15 residues long. The CDR3 sequence: CASSTGQTSGNTIYF. Here the CDR3 DNA reads TGTGCCAGCAGCACCGGACAGACCTCTGGAAACACCATATATTTT.

V is TRBV30 and J is TRBJ1-1, with a tentative D call TRBD1 (6 bases). V was pared by 3 bases and J by 1 base, with 18 bases between. Germline CDR1 and CDR2: GTSNPN and SVGIG (reference sequence). The CDR3 has 16 amino acids. CDR3 sequence: CAWRAPLQGPNTEAFF. CDR3 bases: TGTGCCTGGAGGGCCCCCTTACAGGGCCCGAACACTGAAGCTTTCTTT.

This clone was seen only once. One end of the junction is discordant with germline, which a read error may explain. The chain has TRBV23-1 and TRBJ2-7; D uncertain. TRBV23-1 is identified as an open reading frame with a role that is uncertain. This CDR3 contains 12 residues. This CDR3 reads CASRPTRPARCF. CDR3 nucleotides: TGCGCCAGCAGACCCACAAGGCCGGCGAGGTGCTTC.